This entry lists 18 T cell receptor beta chains sequenced from one sample in a study of response to subunit inactivated influenza vaccine. TCRdb redid the calling of the RT-PCR reads with MiXCR, one entry per CDR3 protein. The data hold some 600,000 distinct CDR3 sequences, with about 15% observed a single time. Here the sequenced sample was PBMCs from blood, taken about 14 days before vaccination. Every receptor here comes from a man aged 50 to 60 who received an inactivated influenza vaccine.

This clonotype was found many times. This chain connects TRBV4-2 to TRBJ2-3; 9 bases line up with TRBD2. The CDR3 has 18 residues. J lost 6 bases, V lost 1 base, and 14 bases had no gene match. In germline, CDR1 is LGHNA, CDR2 YNFKEQ. The CDR3 sequence: CASSQGPAGGRGLDTQYF. Here the CDR3 DNA reads TGTGCCAGCAGCCAAGGTCCAGCGGGAGGCCGCGGCTTGGATACGCAGTATTTT.

The table lists this clonotype with a few counts. The chain carries TRBV5-1 and TRBJ2-5; D is unclear. The CDR3 sequence is 14 residues long. Deletions cut 1 base from V and 3 bases from J, with 10 bases between. CDR1 and CDR2 (germline): SGHRS, YFSETQ. This CDR3 reads CASSLWGEKETQYF. CDR3 coding DNA: TGCGCCAGCAGCTTGTGGGGTGAGAAAGAGACCCAGTACTTC.

The sample holds a few counts of this clonotype. The chain uses TRBV7-9 and TRBJ1-5; 11 bases agree with TRBD1. Germline V gene sequence: CDR1 SEHNR, CDR2 FQNEAQ (reference sequence). This CDR3 is built from 15 residues. V trimming: 5 bases; J trimming: 4 bases; junction bases outside the gene matches: 4. In nucleotides, the CDR3 is TGTGCCAGCAGCCGGGGACAGGGGGAAAATCAGCCCCAGCATTTT. This sequence encodes CASSRGQGENQPQHF.

This clonotype was detected ten times or more. The V and J genes are TRBV29-1 and TRBJ2-3; D is uncertain. Germline assignment: CDR1 SQVTM and CDR2 ANQGSEA. The CDR3 is 13 amino acids. Between the trimmed V and J ends, which lost 2 bases and 3 bases, there was a span of 9 bases. CDR3 loop: CSVELTQTDTQYF. The DNA of the CDR3 is TGCAGCGTTGAATTGACACAAACAGATACGCAGTATTTT.

DNA of the CDR3: TGCGCCAGCAGCTTGGTTATGGGGCCTACAACTAATGAAAAACTGTTTTTT. The encoded protein is CASSLVMGPTTNEKLFF. The gene calls are TRBV5-1 and TRBJ1-4, with a tentative D call TRBD1 (5 bases). This CDR3 region has 17 residues. The V end lost 0 bases, the J end lost 0 bases, and 12 bases lay between the germline ends. From germline, CDR1 is SGHRS and CDR2 YFSETQ.

This clonotype has just a few counts. The chain links TRBV4-1 to TRBJ2-2; D uncertain. CDR1 is MGHRA and CDR2 is YSYEKL in the germline V gene. V was clipped by 4 bases and J by 6 bases, with 15 bases between them. The CDR3 is 15 amino acids. The CDR3 DNA reads TGCGCCAGCAGCCGCATGATCGGCACAGCCGGGGAGCTGTTTTTT. This gives the protein CASSRMIGTAGELFF.

This clonotype was counted many times. V gene TRBV7-9 combines with J gene TRBJ2-5; D unresolved. The germline V and J ends were trimmed by 5 bases and 2 bases, with 6 bases remaining between them. The germline CDR1 and CDR2 sequences are SEHNR and FQNEAQ (reference sequence). There are 12 residues in the CDR3. The CDR3: CASSLQQETQYF. The DNA of the CDR3 is TGTGCCAGCAGCCTACAGCAAGAGACCCAGTACTTC.

This clonotype was found many times. V usage is TRBV5-6 and J usage is TRBJ2-1, with D maybe TRBD2 (6 bases). Germline V gene data show CDR1 as SGHDT and CDR2 as YYEEEE. V was pared by 0 bases and J by 3 bases, with 13 bases between. The CDR3 totals 16 residues. This CDR3 is CASSLVGGEVYNEQFF. DNA of the CDR3: TGTGCCAGCAGCTTGGTCGGAGGGGAGGTCTACAATGAGCAGTTCTTC.

This rearrangement joins TRBV6-5 to TRBJ2-3; D call uncertain. This CDR3 has 13 residues. V lost 7 bases and J lost 2, with 10 bases in between. Germline CDR1 is MNHEY and CDR2 is SVGAGI. CDR3 DNA: TGTGCCAGCATTACGGCCTACACAGATACGCAGTATTTT. As protein: CASITAYTDTQYF.

On this clonotype: One end of the junction fails to match germline, which may point to a read error. CDR3 amino acids: CASSPGPETTSLF. Written as DNA, the CDR3 is TGTGCCAGCTCACCAGGCCCGGAGACGACTAGTCTCTTC. The chain couples TRBV18 to TRBJ2-7, with a tentative D call TRBD2 (6 bases). In germline, CDR1 is KGHSH, CDR2 LQKENI. CDR3 length equals 13 residues.

The chain couples TRBV7-8 to TRBJ2-7; 7 nucleotides agree with TRBD2. J was trimmed by 3 bases and V by 6 bases; bases with no gene match: 8. There are 14 residues in the CDR3. Germline V gene lookup returns CDR1 SGHVS and CDR2 FQNEAQ. The CDR3 spells CASRDERGNYEQYF. In DNA form, the CDR3 reads TGTGCCAGCAGGGATGAGCGGGGAAACTACGAGCAGTACTTC.

This clonotype has just a few counts. The chain combines TRBV10-3 with TRBJ1-3; D gene unclear. Germline V gene sequence: CDR1 ENHRY, CDR2 SYGVKD. The CDR3 totals 13 residues. V lost 6 bases and J 4 bases, leaving 10 bases between the germline ends. In DNA form, the CDR3 reads TGTGCCATCAGGCAGGAGTACGGAAACACCATATATTTT. As protein: CAIRQEYGNTIYF.

The sample holds a few counts of this clonotype. This chain joins TRBV5-1 and TRBJ1-1; TRBD1 aligns across 7 bases. With 0 bases clipped from V and 1 base from J, the junction kept 6 bases outside the gene matches. The CDR3 spans 16 residues. The germline V gene has CDR1 SGHRS and CDR2 YFSETQ. The CDR3 reads CASSLVYTGANTEAFF. The CDR3 region has the DNA TGCGCCAGCAGCTTGGTTTACACAGGGGCGAACACTGAAGCTTTCTTT.

This clonotype was found many times. The gene calls are TRBV5-1 and TRBJ2-1, with 7 bases aligning to TRBD1. This CDR3 contains 15 residues. The germline CDR1 and CDR2 sequences are SGHRS and YFSETQ. Germline trimming cut 3 bases from V and 1 base from J; bases unmatched to any gene: 4. In DNA, the CDR3 is TGCGCCAGCAGCTCGACAGGGAGTTCCTACAATGAGCAGTTCTTC. It encodes CASSSTGSSYNEQFF.

This clonotype was recorded many times. The chain is built from TRBV6-2 or TRBV6-3 and TRBJ2-7, with 9 bases lining up with TRBD2. Germline V gene sequence: CDR1 MNHEY, CDR2 SVGEGT. With V trimmed by 6 bases and J by 2 bases, 2 bases remained unmatched. The CDR3 runs to 13 residues. The CDR3 protein is CASRGTSTYEQYF. The CDR3 DNA sequence: TGTGCCAGCAGGGGGACTAGCACCTACGAGCAGTACTTC.

In its sample, this clonotype was seen a few times. V is TRBV20-1 and J is TRBJ2-2, with 14 bases identical to TRBD2. With 5 bases clipped from V and 0 bases from J, the junction kept 5 bases outside the gene matches. Per the germline V gene, CDR1 is DFQATT and CDR2 is SNEGSKA (reference sequence). CDR3 length: 17 amino acids. The DNA of the CDR3 is TGCAGTGCTGCGGGACTAGCGGGGGTTGCGAACACCGGGGAGCTGTTTTTT. Its translation is CSAAGLAGVANTGELFF.

The rearrangement uses TRBV3-1 and TRBJ2-1; D not certain. Trimming left V 4 bases short and J 6 bases short, with 19 bases between. Germline loops: CDR1 LGHDT, CDR2 YNNKEL (reference sequence). The CDR3 has 16 amino acids. The CDR3 protein is CASSLLGDPGPNEQFF. The CDR3 nucleotides read TGTGCCAGCAGCCTTTTGGGCGATCCCGGACCCAATGAGCAGTTCTTC.

CDR3 DNA sequence: TGCGCCAGCAGCCCGCGCTCCCGACAGGCTGGAGAGCAGTACTTC. It specifies CASSPRSRQAGEQYF. The J gene is TRBJ2-7, the V gene TRBV5-1, with D possibly being TRBD1 (6 bases). The V and J ends lost 4 bases and 7 bases respectively, with 21 bases between them. The CDR3 is 15 residues long. CDR1 and CDR2 (germline): SGHRS, YFSETQ.